Listed below are T cell receptor beta chains from one sample, sequenced in a study of cytomegalovirus exposure and HLA in healthy donors. Here immunoSEQ multiplex PCR was the method, and the copy in TCRdb shows in-frame clones only, minus some. The sample lists over 150,000 clones; 80% to 90% were seen once. Sequencing was done on a sample of PBMCs. The source is a male donor in good health and CMV-seronegative. Both conserved end residues are part of each CDR3. A D gene is named only where the DNA matches it firmly. Only some rows state a clone size, as once, few, many or a class for expanded clones.

-	TRBV7-8	-	TRBJ2-1	TGTGCCAGCAGCTTACTGGGGGGACCCTACAATGAGCAGTTCTTC	CASSLLGGPYNEQFF
-	TRBV4-1	-	TRBJ2-5	TGCGCCAGCAGCCAAGAGACTGGTCGGAGGGGTGAGACCCAGTACTTC	CASSQETGRRGETQYF
-	TRBV18	-	TRBJ2-1	TGTGCCAGCTCACCACGGGGGGATGAGCAGTTCTTC	CASSPRGDEQFF
-	TRBV5-6	few	TRBJ2-1	TGTGCCAGCAGCCCCCTGGCGGTCGACAATGAGCAGTTCTTC	CASSPLAVDNEQFF
TRBD1	TRBV4-1	-	TRBJ2-7	TGCGCCAGCAGCCAAGAACAAACAGGGGGTTACGAGCAGTACTTC	CASSQEQTGGYEQYF
-	TRBV27	few	TRBJ2-7	TGTGCCAGCAGTTTGGGGGCGCGGAAGTACTTC	CASSLGARKYF
TRBD1	TRBV7-9	-	TRBJ2-7	TGTGCCAGCAGCTCCGACAGGGTCTACGAGCAGTACTTC	CASSSDRVYEQYF
-	TRBV5-4	-	TRBJ1-2	TGTGCCAGCAGTAGCTCCCGGTGGCGCACTGACTATGGCTACACCTTC	CASSSSRWRTDYGYTF
-	TRBV7-2	-	TRBJ2-7	TGTGCCAGCAGCTTAGAAAAGGGGAGGTACGAGCAGTACTTC	CASSLEKGRYEQYF
TRBD2	TRBV4-3	-	TRBJ2-3	TGCGCCAGCAGCCAAGATTTGGGGACAGGACTAGCGGGGAACACAGATACGCAGTATTTT	CASSQDLGTGLAGNTDTQYF
-	TRBV15	-	TRBJ1-6	TGTGCCACCAGCAGAATGTTACAGACGAATTCACCCCTCCACTTT	CATSRMLQTNSPLHF
-	TRBV6-1	once	TRBJ2-1	TGTGCCAGCAGTGTCAGGACGGCGGGGGAGCAGTTCTTC	CASSVRTAGEQFF
-	TRBV19	few	TRBJ2-2	TGTGCCAGTAGTATTTATCTGACCGGGGAGCTGTTTTTT	CASSIYLTGELFF
-	TRBV27	-	TRBJ2-5	TGTGCCAGCAGTTTGAGGGGGTCCGAGACCCAGTACTTC	CASSLRGSETQYF
TRBD2	TRBV28	-	TRBJ2-7	TGTGCCAGCAGTTTCGTGGGGGGGGGCTACGAGCAGTACTTC	CASSFVGGGYEQYF
TRBD1	TRBV5-4	-	TRBJ1-1	TGTGCCAGCAGCTCTGACAGGGGGAACACTGAAGCTTTCTTT	CASSSDRGNTEAFF
TRBD1	TRBV19	once	TRBJ2-5	TGTGCCAGTAGCCGGGACAGACAAGAGACCCAGTACTTC	CASSRDRQETQYF
-	TRBV4-3	-	TRBJ2-1	TGCGCCAGCAGCCCTAGGACATCATACAATGAGCAGTTCTTC	CASSPRTSYNEQFF
-	TRBV27	-	TRBJ2-7	TGTGCCAGCGGGCCTCCCTACGAGCAGTACTTC	CASGPPYEQYF
TRBD1	TRBV18	-	TRBJ2-7	TGTGCCAGCTCACCACTGGACAGGAGCTACGAGCAGTACTTC	CASSPLDRSYEQYF
-	TRBV5-1	once	TRBJ2-1	TGCGCCAGCAGCTTGGATAGCGGCCTATACAATGAGCAGTTCTTC	CASSLDSGLYNEQFF
-	TRBV5-4	-	TRBJ2-5	TGTGCCAGCAGCGCCGGACTAAGTCAAGAGACCCAGTACTTC	CASSAGLSQETQYF
-	TRBV4-2	-	TRBJ1-4	TGTGCCAGCAGCCAAGATCCAGGGCGTGAAAAACTGTTTTTT	CASSQDPGREKLFF
-	TRBV6-5	few	TRBJ1-1	TGTGCCAGCAGTCTTATGAACACTGAAGCTTTCTTT	CASSLMNTEAFF
TRBD1	TRBV18	-	TRBJ2-7	TGTGCCAGCTCACCCCGCGGACAGGGCCGCGAGCAGTACTTC	CASSPRGQGREQYF
TRBD2	TRBV11-2	-	TRBJ2-5	TGTGCCAGCAGATCGAGGACTAGCGGGATGGAGACCCAGTACTTC	CASRSRTSGMETQYF
-	TRBV30	-	TRBJ2-7	TGTGCCTGGAGCGCAGGACACTACGAGCAGTACTTC	CAWSAGHYEQYF
-	TRBV18	-	TRBJ2-5	TGTGCCAGCTCACCAATACAGCAAGAGACCCAGTACTTC	CASSPIQQETQYF
TRBD1	TRBV19	-	TRBJ2-2	TGTGCCAGTACCCGGACAGGCCCTTTCGAGGCCGGGGAGCTGTTTTTT	CASTRTGPFEAGELFF
TRBD1	TRBV18	-	TRBJ2-2	TGTGCCAGCTCACTAAGGCAGGGGGCGAGCACCGGGGAGCTGTTTTTT	CASSLRQGASTGELFF
TRBD2	TRBV4-1	few	TRBJ2-5	TGCGCCAGCAGCCAACGGTTAGCGGGGGGGAGAGAGACCCAGTACTTC	CASSQRLAGGRETQYF
TRBD1	TRBV10-3	-	TRBJ1-1	TGTGCCATCAGCCCGGGGACAGGCGAGAACACTGAAGCTTTCTTT	CAISPGTGENTEAFF
-	TRBV5-4	few	TRBJ1-4	TGTGCCAGCAGCTTGTTGGGGGGAAAACTGTTTTTT	CASSLLGGKLFF
-	TRBV7-9	-	TRBJ1-2	TGTGCCAGCAGCTTCGAGGATGGAGGACGGAGGGGCGGTGGCTACACCTTC	CASSFEDGGRRGGGYTF
TRBD1	TRBV19	-	TRBJ1-3	TGTGCCAGTAGTCCTACAGGGGGCTTTGGAAACACCATATATTTT	CASSPTGGFGNTIYF
-	TRBV6-5	-	TRBJ2-5	TGTGCCAGCAGTTACTATTCAGGGGAAGAGACCCAGTACTTC	CASSYYSGEETQYF
-	TRBV4-2	few	TRBJ2-2	TGTGCCAGCAGCCAAGTCCCCGGGGTTGACACCGGGGAGCTGTTTTTT	CASSQVPGVDTGELFF
-	TRBV11-1	few	TRBJ2-7	TGTGCCAGCAGCTTAGGAGGGACATTGCCCTACGAGCAGTACTTC	CASSLGGTLPYEQYF
TRBD1	TRBV7-6	-	TRBJ2-7	TGTGCCAGCAGCTTAGTGGGACAGGGGGCGTACGAGCAGTACTTC	CASSLVGQGAYEQYF
-	TRBV29-1	-	TRBJ2-2	TGCAGCGTTGTAGTTTACACCGGGGAGCTGTTTTTT	CSVVVYTGELFF
-	TRBV7-6	-	TRBJ1-6	TGTGCCAGCAGCCCGCGGGACGGGAGCTCCTATAATTCACCCCTCCACTTT	CASSPRDGSSYNSPLHF
-	TRBV18	few	TRBJ1-1	TGTGCCAGCTCACATTCGACAGGAGAGAACACTGAAGCTTTCTTT	CASSHSTGENTEAFF
-	TRBV7-9	once	TRBJ2-2	TGTTCCAGCAGCTTAGTAGCCGGGGAGCTGTTTTTT	CSSSLVAGELFF
TRBD1	TRBV27	-	TRBJ1-6	TGTGCCAGCAGTCCTGGACAGGGGAATTCACCCCTCCACTTT	CASSPGQGNSPLHF
-	TRBV9	-	TRBJ1-3	TGTGCCAGCAGCGAAGTACAGGGCACTGGAAACACCATATATTTT	CASSEVQGTGNTIYF
-	TRBV9	-	TRBJ1-2	TGTGCCAGCAGCACCCGACAGCCGGGCCTCTATGGCTACACCTTC	CASSTRQPGLYGYTF
TRBD2	TRBV5-1	-	TRBJ2-1	TGCGCCAGCAGCTTGAGCGGGAGGGCCGATGAGCAGTTCTTC	CASSLSGRADEQFF
-	TRBV18	-	TRBJ1-4	TGTGCCAGCTCACCTAGCGCTTCTAATGAAAAACTGTTTTTT	CASSPSASNEKLFF
-	TRBV19	once	TRBJ1-5	TGTGCCAGTAGTATAGACAGGGCCTACAATCAGCCCCAGCATTTT	CASSIDRAYNQPQHF
-	TRBV27	-	TRBJ2-7	TGTGCCAGCAGTTTAGAAGATCCCAGGGCTGGGTACGAGCAGTACTTC	CASSLEDPRAGYEQYF
TRBD1	TRBV7-6	-	TRBJ2-1	TGTGCCAGCAGCCCCCGGGACAGGGGAGTGTTCTTC	CASSPRDRGVFF
-	TRBV15	-	TRBJ1-5	TGTGCCACCAGCGATTACCTAGGTTCTAATCAGCCCCAGCATTTT	CATSDYLGSNQPQHF
-	TRBV7-2	-	TRBJ2-5	TGTGCCAGCAGCTTAGGACGGGGGGAGACCCAGTACTTC	CASSLGRGETQYF
TRBD1	TRBV6-5	-	TRBJ2-1	TGTGCCAGCAGTTATTCCGGGACAGGGGTCAATGAGCAGTTCTTC	CASSYSGTGVNEQFF
-	TRBV10-3	-	TRBJ2-7	TGTGCCATCAGTGAGCTTACAGAGCAGTACTTC	CAISELTEQYF
-	TRBV7-2	few	TRBJ2-6	TGTGCCAGCAGCTTAGGAGGGTCTGGGGCCAACGTCCTGACTTTC	CASSLGGSGANVLTF
TRBD2	TRBV12-5	-	TRBJ2-1	TGTGCTAGTGGTGTAGGACTAGCGGGAGACAATGAGCAGTTCTTC	CASGVGLAGDNEQFF